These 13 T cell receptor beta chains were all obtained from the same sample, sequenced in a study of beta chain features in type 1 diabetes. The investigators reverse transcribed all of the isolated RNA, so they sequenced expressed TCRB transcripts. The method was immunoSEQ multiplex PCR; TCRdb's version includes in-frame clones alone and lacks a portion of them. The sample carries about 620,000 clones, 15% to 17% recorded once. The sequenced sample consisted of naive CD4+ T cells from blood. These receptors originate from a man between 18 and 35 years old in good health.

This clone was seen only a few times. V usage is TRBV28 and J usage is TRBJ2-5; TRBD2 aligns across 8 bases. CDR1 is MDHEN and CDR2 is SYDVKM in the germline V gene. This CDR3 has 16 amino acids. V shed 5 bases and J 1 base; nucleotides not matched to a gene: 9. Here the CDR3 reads CASSGRRTSSQETQYF. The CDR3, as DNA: TGTGCCAGCAGTGGACGACGGACTAGCTCCCAAGAGACCCAGTACTTC.

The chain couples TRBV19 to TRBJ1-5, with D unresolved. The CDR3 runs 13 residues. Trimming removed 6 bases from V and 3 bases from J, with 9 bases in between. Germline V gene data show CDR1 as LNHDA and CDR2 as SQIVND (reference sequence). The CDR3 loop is CASRWALNQPQHF. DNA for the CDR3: TGTGCCAGTAGATGGGCCCTCAATCAGCCCCAGCATTTT.

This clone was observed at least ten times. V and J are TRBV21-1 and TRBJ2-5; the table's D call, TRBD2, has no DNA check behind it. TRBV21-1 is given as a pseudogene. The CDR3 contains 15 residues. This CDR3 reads CASSTKRAQGETQYF. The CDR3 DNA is TGTGCCAGCAGCACCAAGCGGGCCCAAGGAGAGACCCAGTACTTC.

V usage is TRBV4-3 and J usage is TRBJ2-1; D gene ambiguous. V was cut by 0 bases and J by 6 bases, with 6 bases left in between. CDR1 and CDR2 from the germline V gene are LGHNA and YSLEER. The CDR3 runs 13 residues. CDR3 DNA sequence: TGCGCCAGCAGCCAAGATTCGGTCAATGAGCAGTTCTTC. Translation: CASSQDSVNEQFF.

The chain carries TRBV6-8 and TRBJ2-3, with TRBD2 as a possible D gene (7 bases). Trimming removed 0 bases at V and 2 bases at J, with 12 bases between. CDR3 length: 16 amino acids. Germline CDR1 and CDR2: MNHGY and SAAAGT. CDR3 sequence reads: CASSYSAGALTDTQYF. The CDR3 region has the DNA TGTGCCAGCAGTTACTCGGCGGGGGCCCTCACAGATACGCAGTATTTT.

The CDR3 sequence: CASSQDRWAAKYNEQFF. As DNA, the CDR3 is TGCGCCAGCAGCCAAGATCGGTGGGCCGCGAAGTACAATGAGCAGTTCTTC. J is TRBJ2-1 and V is TRBV4-1; no clear D gene. This CDR3 is 17 amino acids long. Germline lookup yields CDR1 MGHRA and CDR2 YSYEKL. V shed 0 bases and J shed 4 bases, with 16 bases lying between them.

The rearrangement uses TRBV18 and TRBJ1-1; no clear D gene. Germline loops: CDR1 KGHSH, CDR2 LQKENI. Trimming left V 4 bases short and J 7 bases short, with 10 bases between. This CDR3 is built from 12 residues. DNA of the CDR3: TGTGCCAGCTCACTTGGGTCAGGTGAAGCTTTCTTT. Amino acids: CASSLGSGEAFF.

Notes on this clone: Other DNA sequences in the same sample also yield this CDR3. DNA for the CDR3: TGTGCCAGCAGTTTAGGCAGTTATGGCTACACCTTC. It is translated as CASSLGSYGYTF. J is TRBJ1-2 and V is TRBV28; D unclear. The germline CDR1 and CDR2 sequences are MDHEN and SYDVKM. V was pared by 2 bases and J by 5 bases, with 6 bases between. CDR3 length: 12 residues.

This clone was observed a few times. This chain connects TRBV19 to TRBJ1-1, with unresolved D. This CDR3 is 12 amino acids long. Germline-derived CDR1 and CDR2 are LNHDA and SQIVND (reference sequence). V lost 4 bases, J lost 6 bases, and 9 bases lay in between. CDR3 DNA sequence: TGTGCCAGTAGTAAGAGGGCGTCTGAAGCTTTCTTT. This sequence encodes CASSKRASEAFF.

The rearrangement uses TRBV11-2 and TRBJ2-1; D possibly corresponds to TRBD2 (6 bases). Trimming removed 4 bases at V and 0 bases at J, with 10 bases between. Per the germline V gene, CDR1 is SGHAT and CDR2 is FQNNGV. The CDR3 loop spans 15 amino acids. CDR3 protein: CASSSVRDSYNEQFF. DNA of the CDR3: TGTGCCAGCAGCTCCGTGCGGGACTCCTACAATGAGCAGTTCTTC.

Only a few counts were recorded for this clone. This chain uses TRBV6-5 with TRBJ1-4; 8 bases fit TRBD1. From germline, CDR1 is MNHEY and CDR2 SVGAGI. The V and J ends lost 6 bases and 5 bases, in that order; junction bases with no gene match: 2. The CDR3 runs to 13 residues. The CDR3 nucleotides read TGTGCCAGCAGAACAGGGGGGAATGAAAAACTGTTTTTT. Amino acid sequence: CASRTGGNEKLFF.

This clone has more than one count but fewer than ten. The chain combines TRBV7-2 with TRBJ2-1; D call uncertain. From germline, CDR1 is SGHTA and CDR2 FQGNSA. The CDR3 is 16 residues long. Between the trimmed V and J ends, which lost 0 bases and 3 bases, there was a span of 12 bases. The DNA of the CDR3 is TGTGCCAGCAGCTTAGCCCCCGGGCAATTCTACAATGAGCAGTTCTTC. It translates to CASSLAPGQFYNEQFF.

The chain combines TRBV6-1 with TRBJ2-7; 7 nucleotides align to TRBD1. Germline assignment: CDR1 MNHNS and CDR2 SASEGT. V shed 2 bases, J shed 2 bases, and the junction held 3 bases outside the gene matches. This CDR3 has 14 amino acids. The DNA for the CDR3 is TGTGCCAGCAGTGAACCTGGGACAGCCTACGAGCAGTACTTC. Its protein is CASSEPGTAYEQYF.